This T cell receptor beta chain was captured in a study of blood T cell repertoires in COVID-19. Profiled with immunoSEQ multiplex PCR; TCRdb holds only in-frame clones, not every one. This table holds about 410,000 clones, 70% to 90% found once. Looked up from germline, CDR1 is SGHDT and CDR2 is YYEEEE. The V and J ends lost 2 bases and 4 bases, in that order; junction bases with no gene match: 3. The CDR3 covers 14 residues. Input material: peripheral blood. The rearrangement joins TRBV5-6 to TRBJ1-5, with 7 bases fitting TRBD1. The clonotype originates from a woman aged 25 to 39 with active or convalescent COVID-19. CDR3 sequence reads: CASSFVRGNQPQHF. The DNA of the CDR3 is TGTGCCAGCAGCTTTGTCAGGGGGAATCAGCCCCAGCATTTT.